This TCR beta chain came from a study of siplizumab effects on memory and regulatory T cells. Produced via immunoSEQ multiplex PCR; TCRdb's table is partial and in-frame only. The sample holds around 100,000 clones, about 90% seen once. A remark on this clone: Its antigen remains unknown.

Overall study findings and caveats: Only a minor fraction of alloreactive clones mapped to unstimulated subsets. The study found that siplizumab significantly reduced alloreactive sequences traceable to unstimulated CD4+ memory cells. The majority of clones, roughly 75-97% of proliferating CD4+ or CD8+ clones, lacked an assignable naive or memory phenotype. Major contributors to the alloresponse seemed to be naive T cells, which also appeared more diverse than memory cells.

This TCR was sampled from a human donor in good health. The sequencing sample was made of CD4+ T cells sorted from blood.

In DNA, the CDR3 is TGTGCCAGCAGCTTAGGGGGCGTCTACGAGCAGTACTTC. Translated, it gives CASSLGGVYEQYF. This chain joins TRBV11-2 and TRBJ2-7; tentatively, D is TRBD1 (5 bases). CDR3 length equals 13 residues. Deletions cut 1 base from V and 3 bases from J, with 7 bases between. Germline V CDR1 and CDR2: SGHAT, FQNNGV.